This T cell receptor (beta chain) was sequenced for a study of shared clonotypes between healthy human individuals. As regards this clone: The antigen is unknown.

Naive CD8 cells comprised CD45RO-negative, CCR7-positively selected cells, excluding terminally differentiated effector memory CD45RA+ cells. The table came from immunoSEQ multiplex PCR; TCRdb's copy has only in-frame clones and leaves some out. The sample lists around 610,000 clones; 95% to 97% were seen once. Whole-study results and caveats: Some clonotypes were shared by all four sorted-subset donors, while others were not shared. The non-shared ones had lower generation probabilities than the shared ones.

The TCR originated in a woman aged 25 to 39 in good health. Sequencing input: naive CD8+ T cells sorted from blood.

CDR3 amino acids: CASSGAGEQYF. The CDR3 DNA reads TGTGCCAGCAGTGGGGCGGGCGAGCAGTACTTC. The chain recombines TRBV25-1 with TRBJ2-7, with D possibly matching TRBD2 (5 bases). In germline, CDR1 is MGHDK, CDR2 SYGVNS. Trimming pared 4 bases from V and 6 bases from J, leaving 7 bases between. This CDR3 spans 11 amino acids.